This T cell receptor (beta chain) is from a study of spatial heterogeneity in lung cancer (dated by TCRdb to between 2018 and 2020). With regard to the full study: More beta-chain than alpha-chain transcripts were consistently detected, likely reflecting higher beta-chain transcript abundance. In the raw uncorrected reads, each unique combination of TCR and UMI appeared on average more than ten times. In non-small cell lung cancer, the study made a quantitative comparison of TCR alpha and beta repertoires among multiple tumor regions, matched nontumor lung and blood. At surgery, 220 tumor regions, 64 matched nontumor lung samples and 56 PBMC samples were TCR-sequenced for both alpha and beta chains. TCR repertoire features were related to nonsynonymous mutation counts determined by whole-exome sequencing of tumor tissue.

Reading the label with the study, this specimen's time point is: sample taken at primary tumor resection. The donors were some 72 patients from the lung TRACERx cohort who had early-stage, untreated non-small cell lung cancer. Whole RNA extracted from tumor and nontumor lung tissue, or from cryopreserved PBMC samples, was used for TCR sequencing without cell sorting. A patient was chosen for TCR sequencing only when enough RNA was available from at least two tumor regions. Before selection, tumor and adjacent nontumor lung specimens were reviewed by a lung pathologist. The V end loses 3 bases and the J end loses 1 base, and a stretch of 14 bases separates them. Looking up the germline V gene yields CDR1 SGHVS and CDR2 FQNEAQ. The CDR3 has 16 amino acids, counting the end cysteine and phenylalanine. Only the CDR3 DNA is retained, 48 bases long and in frame from the first base. At least ten counts were recorded for this clonotype. This receptor's antigen is unknown. Base qualities are not at hand, and no much larger clone is one base apart.

Libraries were prepared through 5' RACE. Sequencing took place on a NextSeq 500. The TCR library protocol attached a unique molecular identifier to each TCR cDNA molecule to allow correction of PCR and sequencing errors. As for how the authors treated the data: TCR identification, UMI-based error correction and CDR3 extraction were performed with Decombinator tools. Expanded TCRs were defined as those above a frequency of 2 per 1,000, corresponding to the top 1% of the tumor frequency distribution. Renyi diversity was calculated using the R vegan package after each repertoire was subsampled 100 times to 5,000 TCRs. CDR3 similarity networks were built from amino acid triplet string-kernel similarity, connecting CDR3s with pairwise similarity above 0.82. The public reads were quality trimmed at Q25 with fastp and then assembled into clones with MiXCR by TCRdb, keeping productive beta chains. Rows are unified per CDR3 protein, each entry keeping the most common DNA and genes. Here the V and J calls rest on TCRdb's processing, not on the authors' analysis. This sample is represented by approximately 2,500 distinct CDR3 sequences; 1.9% of them were singletons. 18% of the sample is taken by the ten largest.

The investigation overall reported the following: Confirming at a functional level the hypothesis that regional TCRs recognize regional mutations was considered to require additional single-cell paired TCR alpha and beta sequencing.

The rearranged chain carries TRBV7-8 and TRBJ2-3, with the D segment identity uncertain. The sequences come from normal lung tissue next to the tumor, collected at surgery. The origin of this receptor is a male donor with early-stage non-small cell lung cancer. The CDR3 loop reads CASSFFNILGTDTQYF. The DNA sequence is as follows: TGTGCCAGCAGCTTTTTTAACATCTTGGGCACAGATACGCAGTATTTT.